One T cell receptor beta chain is described in this entry. The data are from a study of T cell repertoires and Cas9 in healthy adults. As for the study in general: CD4 and CD8 compartments: SpCas9-reactive T cells profiled for potency, cytotoxicity, lineage.

TCRdb's table, derived via immunoSEQ multiplex PCR, lists solely in-frame clones and lacks some. The data show around 20,000 clones, with about 92% seen just once and about 0.69% held by the top ten. Sequencing input: CD4+ effector T cells (CD127+, CD25-, CD137-, CD154-) from PBMCs; culture status not recorded. The clonotype comes from a human donor in good health.

In nucleotides, the CDR3 is TGTGCCAGCAGCGGGTTTGCCTCCTACAATGAGCAGTTCTTC. This encodes CASSGFASYNEQFF. The V call is TRBV5-4, the J call TRBJ2-1; D call uncertain. The germline V gene encodes CDR1 SGHNT and CDR2 YYREEE (reference sequence). V gave up 4 bases and J gave up 0 bases, with 8 bases separating them. The CDR3 has 14 residues.